The clone carrying this TCR beta chain was counted between two and nine times. Time point in this sample: before trial treatment. Advanced solid tumors without tumor-infiltrating lymphocytes were required for inclusion. These data originate in a study of low-dose radiotherapy and immunotherapy resistance in tumors. For the study at large: Each patient was administered nivolumab intravenously at 240 mg, which was a flat dose, every two weeks, along with intravenous ipilimumab at 1 mg/kg every six weeks. Dosing of intravenous cyclophosphamide at 200 mg/m2 occurred every two weeks and took place one day prior to radiation and immunotherapy.

Alpha and beta chains were covered, as first-strand cDNA relied on TRAV- and TRBV-specific primers. It was with a constant-region primer and a V-primer adapter that TCRs were amplified over about 19 PCR cycles. The mRNA that was isolated underwent amplification by in vitro transcription. TCRdb passed the reads through MiXCR, listing each CDR3 protein once. The data show 35,000 to 50,000 distinct CDR3 sequences, roughly 28% seen once. Germline loops: CDR1 SGHDT, CDR2 YYEEEE. The CDR3 totals 14 residues. V lost 6 bases, J lost 2 bases, and 14 bases lay in between. The clonotype comes from a male donor with gallbladder cancer. This chain connects TRBV5-6 to TRBJ2-5; TRBD2 might be the D (6 bases). Sequences were derived from PBMCs, sampled before treatment. Here the CDR3 DNA reads TGTGCCAGCACCGGGAGAGAGGATCAAGAGACCCAGTACTTC. As protein: CASTGREDQETQYF.